This T cell receptor beta chain comes out of a study of vaccination effects on CD4 cells after COVID-19. Study information: All study participants received two doses of BNT162b2 or mRNA-1273 vaccine. Study-level results: After vaccination of healthy people, only 1 of 255 vaccine-induced clones cross-reacted with common cold coronaviruses.

CDR1 is SEHNR and CDR2 is FQNEAQ in the germline V gene (reference sequence). The CDR3 is made up of 11 amino acids. The V and J ends lost 5 bases and 12 bases respectively, with 13 bases between them. Sequencing in the ViraFEST assay came after antigen-specific CD4+ T cells had been expanded with viral peptide pools, which were used to stimulate PBMC. Culture proceeded for approximately 10 days, and CD4+ T cells were then isolated. Vaccine recipients, nucleocapsid antibody negative, had no prior SARS-CoV-2 infection. Cultures of roughly 2 million PBMC per well contained about 10 IU/ml IL-2 plus 10 ug/ml peptides. Days 3 and 7 saw half the medium replaced with IL-2 medium. Comment on this clone: Its matching antigen is unknown.

Sequenced by immunoSEQ multiplex PCR; TCRdb stores in-frame clones only, minus some. The table shows tens of thousands of clones, with 60% to 80% occurring only once. The TCR comes from a human donor who received a COVID-19 vaccine. The sequences come from CD4+ T cells from PBMCs cultured with HCoV-NL63 spike peptides, collected before COVID-19 vaccination. V usage is TRBV7-9 and J usage is TRBJ1-1, with TRBD1 as a possible D gene (5 bases). CDR3 amino acids: CASSLRGVTFF. CDR3 sequence (DNA): TGTGCCAGCAGCCTTAGGGGTGTAACTTTCTTT.